This entry lists 6 T cell receptor beta chains sequenced from one sample in a study of identical twins. TCRdb redid the calling of the 5' RACE reads with MiXCR, one entry per CDR3 protein. The table records roughly 350,000 distinct CDR3 sequences, roughly an eighth of them present only once. The data were also submitted as part of a second study, on yellow fever vaccine responses in identical twins.

The sequenced sample was CD8+ T cells sorted from blood. These receptors were taken from a woman under 30 in good health.

Written as DNA, the CDR3 is TGTGCCAGCTCACCATCGGGCGGGTCCTACGAGCAGTACGTC. Its protein is CASSPSGGSYEQYV. J is TRBJ2-7 and V is TRBV18; tentative D call: TRBD2 (5 bases). This CDR3 is built from 14 residues. V was shortened by 2 bases and J by 1 base, with 9 bases between the two germline ends. Germline V gene lookup returns CDR1 KGHSH and CDR2 LQKENI.

This clonotype was detected many times. V and J are TRBV7-9 and TRBJ2-3; unclear D gene. The CDR3 spans 13 residues. Germline values: CDR1 SEHNR, CDR2 FQNEAQ (reference sequence). V shed 1 base and J shed 1 base, with 3 bases lying between them. The CDR3 DNA sequence: TGTGCCAGCAGCTTAGTGCGCACAGATACGCAGTATTTT. As protein: CASSLVRTDTQYF.

This clonotype was counted between two and nine times. The chain carries TRBV20-1 and TRBJ2-1, with D hard to call. V was cut by 3 bases and J by 4 bases, with 16 bases left in between. The CDR3 consists of 15 residues. Germline CDR1 reads DFQATT; CDR2 reads SNEGSKA (reference sequence). The CDR3 DNA follows: TGCAGTGCTAGCCCCCCTTTCTCGGTATACAATGAGCAGTTCTTC. This codes for CSASPPFSVYNEQFF.

This clonotype was counted ten times or more. This chain links TRBV6-1 with TRBJ2-3, with D possibly matching TRBD2 (5 bases). The germline V gene encodes CDR1 MNHNS and CDR2 SASEGT. V lost 8 bases to trimming and J lost 6 bases, with 15 bases between them. The CDR3 loop spans 13 amino acids. The CDR3 spells CASRDNGLDTQYF. The CDR3 bases are TGTGCCAGCCGGGATAACGGGCTCGATACGCAGTATTTT.

V is TRBV15 and J is TRBJ2-2; tentatively, D is TRBD1 or TRBD2 (5 bases each). Germline V CDR1 and CDR2: LNHNV, YYDKDF (reference sequence). The CDR3 covers 16 residues. The germline V and J ends were trimmed by 0 bases and 4 bases, with 12 bases remaining between them. CDR3 sequence reads: CATSREGRGVTGELFF. The DNA of the CDR3 is TGTGCCACCAGCAGAGAGGGCCGAGGGGTCACCGGGGAGCTGTTTTTT.

This chain links TRBV29-1 with TRBJ2-7; tentative D call: TRBD2 (5 bases). CDR3 length: 19 residues. The germline gives CDR1 SQVTM, CDR2 ANQGSEA. The V end was cut by 1 base, the J end by 1 base, with 26 bases between. This CDR3 reads CSVEGKNLLAGSVSYEQYF. The CDR3 DNA reads TGCAGCGTTGAAGGAAAAAACCTGCTAGCCGGGTCGGTTTCCTACGAGCAGTACTTC.